A selection of T cell receptor beta chains follows, all from one sample in a study of blood T cell repertoires in COVID-19. Repertoires were generated with immunoSEQ multiplex PCR, while TCRdb's copy carries only in-frame clones and drops some. The sample carries 260,000 or so clones, 83% recorded once. The specimen sequenced was PBMCs or T cells enriched from blood (not recorded which). The source is a woman in her 40s who had been exposed to COVID-19. The CDR3 runs from the conserved cysteine through the conserved F or W. A D gene is named only where the DNA matches it firmly. Clone size, where shown, is once, few, many, or a class for clones that have expanded.

clone_size: .
d_call: TRBD1
v_call: TRBV13
j_call: TRBJ1-3
cdr3_nt: TGTGCCAGCAGCTTAGTTCGGGGACAGCACCCGAACTCTGGAAACACCATATATTTT
cdr3_aa: CASSLVRGQHPNSGNTIYF

clone_size: .
d_call: TRBD2
v_call: TRBV5-1
j_call: TRBJ2-2
cdr3_nt: TGCGCCAGCAGCCCCGGGACTAGCGGGGGGGTGAGCACCGGGGAGCTGTTTTTT
cdr3_aa: CASSPGTSGGVSTGELFF

clone_size: once
d_call: TRBD2
v_call: TRBV7-6
j_call: TRBJ2-3
cdr3_nt: TGTGCCAGCAGCTTAGCGTTTAAGCGGGGGGGTTCCACAGATACGCAGTATTTT
cdr3_aa: CASSLAFKRGGSTDTQYF

clone_size: .
d_call: TRBD2
v_call: TRBV11-2
j_call: TRBJ2-1
cdr3_nt: TGTGCCAGCAGCATCGCCGGGGGGTACAATGAGCAGTTCTTC
cdr3_aa: CASSIAGGYNEQFF

clone_size: .
d_call: .
v_call: TRBV2
j_call: TRBJ1-3
cdr3_nt: TGTGCCAGCAGAGGGGACTCTGGAAACACCATATATTTT
cdr3_aa: CASRGDSGNTIYF

clone_size: .
d_call: TRBD1
v_call: TRBV15
j_call: TRBJ2-7
cdr3_nt: TGTGCCACCAGCCCCACGGGACAGACCTACGAGCAGTACTTC
cdr3_aa: CATSPTGQTYEQYF

clone_size: .
d_call: TRBD1
v_call: TRBV9
j_call: TRBJ1-2
cdr3_nt: TGTGCCAGCAGCGTAGTAGTAGGAGAGGGGACAGGGGGCTATGGCTACACCTTC
cdr3_aa: CASSVVVGEGTGGYGYTF

clone_size: once
d_call: .
v_call: TRBV28
j_call: TRBJ2-2
cdr3_nt: TGTGCCAGCAGCTCTACCGGGGAGCTGTTTTTT
cdr3_aa: CASSSTGELFF

clone_size: .
d_call: .
v_call: TRBV2
j_call: TRBJ1-2
cdr3_nt: TGTGCCAGCAAGGTTCGGGTCGGGAGGGAAAATGGCTACACCTTC
cdr3_aa: CASKVRVGRENGYTF

clone_size: once
d_call: .
v_call: TRBV9
j_call: TRBJ2-2
cdr3_nt: TGTGCCAGCAGCATTCTTACCGGGGAGCTGTTTTTT
cdr3_aa: CASSILTGELFF

clone_size: .
d_call: TRBD1
v_call: TRBV28
j_call: TRBJ1-1
cdr3_nt: TGTGCCAGCAGTTTATCGACAGGGTTGCGGACTGAAGCTTTCTTT
cdr3_aa: CASSLSTGLRTEAFF

clone_size: .
d_call: .
v_call: TRBV3-1/TRBV3-2
j_call: TRBJ1-5
cdr3_nt: TGTGCCAGCAGCCAGACAGTCGATAGCAATCAGCCCCAGCATTTT
cdr3_aa: CASSQTVDSNQPQHF

clone_size: once
d_call: .
v_call: TRBV28
j_call: TRBJ1-4
cdr3_nt: TGTGCCAGCCGTGGGGAGACCCCTAATGAAAAACTGTTTTTT
cdr3_aa: CASRGETPNEKLFF

clone_size: .
d_call: .
v_call: TRBV5-1
j_call: TRBJ2-3
cdr3_nt: TGCGCCAGCAGCTCAACAGGAGGGGCAGATACGCAGTATTTT
cdr3_aa: CASSSTGGADTQYF

clone_size: .
d_call: TRBD1
v_call: TRBV28
j_call: TRBJ1-2
cdr3_nt: TGTGCCAGCAGCGGGACAGCCAACTATGGCTACACCTTC
cdr3_aa: CASSGTANYGYTF

clone_size: .
d_call: TRBD1
v_call: TRBV18
j_call: TRBJ1-5
cdr3_nt: TGTGCCAGCTCACCAGGGGGACAGTTTAGCAATCAGCCCCAGCATTTT
cdr3_aa: CASSPGGQFSNQPQHF

clone_size: .
d_call: .
v_call: TRBV3-1/TRBV3-2
j_call: TRBJ1-1
cdr3_nt: TGTGCCAGCAGCCAAGGGGAGACCTCTGAAGCTTTCTTT
cdr3_aa: CASSQGETSEAFF

clone_size: .
d_call: TRBD1
v_call: TRBV2
j_call: TRBJ1-2
cdr3_nt: TGTGCCAGCAGGGCCGGACAGGGGTCCTCGGGTTATGGCTACACCTTC
cdr3_aa: CASRAGQGSSGYGYTF

clone_size: .
d_call: .
v_call: TRBV7-2
j_call: TRBJ1-2
cdr3_nt: TGTGCCAGCATCCCTAGGGGGTTTCGGGCGGATGGCTACACCTTC
cdr3_aa: CASIPRGFRADGYTF

clone_size: .
d_call: .
v_call: TRBV9
j_call: TRBJ1-4
cdr3_nt: TGTGCCAGCAGCGTAGTCCCATTGCCAGGGGAAAAACTGTTTTTT
cdr3_aa: CASSVVPLPGEKLFF

clone_size: .
d_call: TRBD1
v_call: TRBV4-2
j_call: TRBJ1-3
cdr3_nt: TGTGCCAGCAGCCAAGGGGGGACAGGGGCAAACACCATATATTTT
cdr3_aa: CASSQGGTGANTIYF

clone_size: .
d_call: TRBD2
v_call: TRBV6-5
j_call: TRBJ2-3
cdr3_nt: TGTGCCAGCAGTAGTAGGACTAGCGGATCAGATACGCAGTATTTT
cdr3_aa: CASSSRTSGSDTQYF

clone_size: .
d_call: TRBD1
v_call: TRBV3-1/TRBV3-2
j_call: TRBJ1-2
cdr3_nt: TGTGCCAGCAGCCAAGGGACAGGGGGCCGGCTTGTGGACTATGGCTACACCTTC
cdr3_aa: CASSQGTGGRLVDYGYTF

clone_size: .
d_call: .
v_call: TRBV5-1
j_call: TRBJ2-2
cdr3_nt: TGCGCCAGCAGCTTGGAGGGGTACCAGCCCGGGGAGCTGTTTTTT
cdr3_aa: CASSLEGYQPGELFF

clone_size: .
d_call: TRBD2
v_call: TRBV24-1
j_call: TRBJ2-1
cdr3_nt: TGTGCCACCAGTGATACAGGACTAGCGGTCAATGAGCAGTTCTTC
cdr3_aa: CATSDTGLAVNEQFF

clone_size: .
d_call: .
v_call: TRBV7-3
j_call: TRBJ2-3
cdr3_nt: TGTGCCAGCAGCCCAGGACTGCGCGGAGATACGCAGTATTTT
cdr3_aa: CASSPGLRGDTQYF

clone_size: .
d_call: .
v_call: TRBV5-1
j_call: TRBJ1-3
cdr3_nt: TGCGCCAGCAGCTTGGCCTATGGAGGGGGAAACACCATATATTTT
cdr3_aa: CASSLAYGGGNTIYF

clone_size: .
d_call: .
v_call: TRBV19
j_call: TRBJ1-1
cdr3_nt: TGTGCCAGTAGTATAGATGCGTTCCCCCGGGACAATGAAGCTTTCTTT
cdr3_aa: CASSIDAFPRDNEAFF

clone_size: once
d_call: .
v_call: TRBV12-3/TRBV12-4
j_call: TRBJ1-2
cdr3_nt: TGTGCCAGCAGCCCAGGCGGTCGGGAATACACCTTC
cdr3_aa: CASSPGGREYTF

clone_size: .
d_call: TRBD1
v_call: TRBV5-1
j_call: TRBJ2-7
cdr3_nt: TGCGCCAGCAGCTCCTACAGGGGATATTTCTACGAGCAGTACTTC
cdr3_aa: CASSSYRGYFYEQYF

clone_size: .
d_call: TRBD1
v_call: TRBV6-5
j_call: TRBJ1-5
cdr3_nt: TGTGCCAGCAGGGGACAGGTCTCTCAGCCCCAGCATTTT
cdr3_aa: CASRGQVSQPQHF

clone_size: .
d_call: .
v_call: TRBV5-1
j_call: TRBJ1-6
cdr3_nt: TGCGCCAGCAGCTTGGAGGCGGCGTATAATTCACCCCTCCACTTT
cdr3_aa: CASSLEAAYNSPLHF

clone_size: .
d_call: TRBD1
v_call: TRBV18
j_call: TRBJ1-1
cdr3_nt: TGTGCCAGCTCACTCGGACAGGGCACTGAAGCTTTCTTT
cdr3_aa: CASSLGQGTEAFF

clone_size: .
d_call: TRBD1
v_call: TRBV7-3
j_call: TRBJ2-5
cdr3_nt: TGTGCCAGCAGCCCCACAGGGGGCGAGATGCGGGGGACCCAGTACTTC
cdr3_aa: CASSPTGGEMRGTQYF

clone_size: .
d_call: TRBD1
v_call: TRBV2
j_call: TRBJ1-5
cdr3_nt: TGTGCCAGCAGTGGACAGGGAGGCAATCAGCCCCAGCATTTT
cdr3_aa: CASSGQGGNQPQHF

clone_size: few
d_call: TRBD1
v_call: TRBV19
j_call: TRBJ1-3
cdr3_nt: TGTGCCAGTAGCTACAGGGGGCTCCTCAACTCTGGAAACACCATATATTTT
cdr3_aa: CASSYRGLLNSGNTIYF

clone_size: .
d_call: TRBD2
v_call: TRBV9
j_call: TRBJ2-7
cdr3_nt: TGTGCCAGCAGCGTAGCGGGACTAGGCTACGAGCAGTACTTC
cdr3_aa: CASSVAGLGYEQYF

clone_size: .
d_call: .
v_call: TRBV2
j_call: TRBJ2-3
cdr3_nt: TGTGCCAGCTGGGACTTCACAGATACGCAGTATTTT
cdr3_aa: CASWDFTDTQYF

clone_size: many
d_call: TRBD1
v_call: TRBV13
j_call: TRBJ1-2
cdr3_nt: TGTGCCAACAGCCCGTACACCCCGACAGGGGGCGTAGTCTATGGCTACACCTTC
cdr3_aa: CANSPYTPTGGVVYGYTF

clone_size: .
d_call: TRBD2
v_call: TRBV9
j_call: TRBJ2-1
cdr3_nt: TGTGCCAGCAGCGTAGGGCTAGCGGGGGGCCTACAAGTACCTAACAATGAGCAGTTCTTC
cdr3_aa: CASSVGLAGGLQVPNNEQFF

clone_size: .
d_call: .
v_call: TRBV20-1
j_call: TRBJ2-1
cdr3_nt: TGCAGTGCTACCTCTTACAATGAGCAGTTCTTC
cdr3_aa: CSATSYNEQFF

clone_size: few
d_call: TRBD2
v_call: TRBV28
j_call: TRBJ2-5
cdr3_nt: TGTGCCAGCAGTTTTGTGCGGGGGGGCAGGGCGGAGACCCAGTACTTC
cdr3_aa: CASSFVRGGRAETQYF

clone_size: .
d_call: .
v_call: TRBV5-1
j_call: TRBJ1-1
cdr3_nt: TGCGCCAGCAGCTTCAGGGCCCCTACAAGCGCTGAAGCTTTCTTT
cdr3_aa: CASSFRAPTSAEAFF

clone_size: .
d_call: TRBD1
v_call: TRBV28
j_call: TRBJ2-1
cdr3_nt: TGTGCCAGCAGTCCCCCCGACAGGGCGGTTGGGAAGGAGCAGTTCTTC
cdr3_aa: CASSPPDRAVGKEQFF

clone_size: .
d_call: .
v_call: TRBV7-8
j_call: TRBJ2-3
cdr3_nt: TGTGCCAGCAGCTACGCGGCAGCCTCCACAGATACGCAGTATTTT
cdr3_aa: CASSYAAASTDTQYF

clone_size: .
d_call: .
v_call: TRBV7-2
j_call: TRBJ1-1
cdr3_nt: TGTGCCAGCAGCAAATGGGACTCGGGACTCACTGAAGCTTTCTTT
cdr3_aa: CASSKWDSGLTEAFF

clone_size: .
d_call: TRBD2
v_call: TRBV2
j_call: TRBJ2-3
cdr3_nt: TGTGCCAGCAGTGTCAAAGGCGGGGGGCCCACAGATACGCAGTATTTT
cdr3_aa: CASSVKGGGPTDTQYF

clone_size: .
d_call: TRBD2
v_call: TRBV19
j_call: TRBJ2-1
cdr3_nt: TGTGCCAGTACCGCGTCTAGCGGGGGGGCCTATGAGCAGTTCTTC
cdr3_aa: CASTASSGGAYEQFF

clone_size: .
d_call: TRBD1
v_call: TRBV7-8
j_call: TRBJ2-1
cdr3_nt: TGTGCCAGCAGCTTCCAACAGGGGAGCAATGAGCAGTTCTTC
cdr3_aa: CASSFQQGSNEQFF

clone_size: once
d_call: TRBD1
v_call: TRBV7-2
j_call: TRBJ1-1
cdr3_nt: TGTGCCAGCAGCTTACGAGGGGGCGTAGGGAACACTGAAGCTTTCTTT
cdr3_aa: CASSLRGGVGNTEAFF

clone_size: .
d_call: TRBD1
v_call: TRBV27
j_call: TRBJ1-1
cdr3_nt: TGTGCCAGCAGTCCGAGAACAGGGGACACTGAAGCTTTCTTT
cdr3_aa: CASSPRTGDTEAFF

clone_size: .
d_call: .
v_call: TRBV18
j_call: TRBJ2-2
cdr3_nt: TGTGCCAGCTCACCCCTACAGGACCACGGGGAGCTGTTTTTT
cdr3_aa: CASSPLQDHGELFF

clone_size: .
d_call: .
v_call: TRBV7-3
j_call: TRBJ1-6
cdr3_nt: TGTGCCAGCAGCTTAGACCCAGGAGGTTACTATAATTCACCCCTCCACTTT
cdr3_aa: CASSLDPGGYYNSPLHF